One sample yielded the 6 T cell receptor beta chains listed below, sequenced in a study of T cell repertoires in cytomegalovirus infection. TCRdb passed the reads through MiXCR, listing each CDR3 protein once. The repertoire holds 650,000 to 850,000 distinct CDR3 sequences, with 29% as singletons. No antigen has been assigned to these receptors. Sample: cultured CD8+ T cells from PBMCs, taken from culture after CMV antigen stimulation. The receptors originated from a human donor in good health (CMV status not recorded). Some clones in this sample may be carry-over from other donors' samples.

This clonotype was observed many times. The chain uses TRBV7-9 and TRBJ2-1; 12 bases are shared with TRBD2. Germline assignment: CDR1 SEHNR and CDR2 FQNEAQ (reference sequence). The CDR3 covers 15 residues. The V segment lost 6 bases and the J segment 5 bases; nucleotides outside the gene matches: 5. CDR3 in DNA: TGTGCCAGCAGACGACGGACTAGCGGGGACAATGAGCAGTTCTTC. Translation: CASRRRTSGDNEQFF.

In this sample, this clonotype turned up once. The rearrangement uses TRBV5-6 and TRBJ2-1, with TRBD2 matching over 7 bases. CDR3 length equals 15 residues. Losses at the gene ends were 0 bases for V and 4 bases for J; bases not matched to a gene: 4. Germline V gives CDR1 SGHDT, CDR2 YYEEEE. The CDR3 region has the DNA TGTGCCAGCAGCTTGGGGGGGGAGGGGTACAATGAGCAGTTCTTC. Its protein is CASSLGGEGYNEQFF.

The genes are TRBV4-1 and TRBJ1-3; TRBD1 might be the D (5 bases). Looked up from germline, CDR1 is MGHRA and CDR2 is YSYEKL. Trimming cost V 0 bases and J 2 bases, with 23 bases left between them. This CDR3 spans 20 amino acids. CDR3 nucleotides: TGCGCCAGCAGCCAAGATCAGCTCAGGGATTTTCGGGACGCTGGAAACACCATATATTTT. This gives the protein CASSQDQLRDFRDAGNTIYF.

This chain connects TRBV6-2 or TRBV6-3 to TRBJ2-7; D remains ambiguous. Germline loops: CDR1 MNHEY, CDR2 SVGEGT. The CDR3 is 13 amino acids. V dropped 4 bases and J dropped 0 bases, with 7 bases sitting between them. In DNA form, the CDR3 reads TGTGCCAGCAGTTCGCCTCTCTCCTACGAGCAGTACGTC. Translating it yields CASSSPLSYEQYV.

This clonotype was seen more than once but under ten times. At one end the junction does not follow the germline gene, possibly because of a read error. This chain connects TRBV10-3 to TRBJ1-2, with D possibly matching TRBD1 (6 bases). This CDR3 has 11 residues. CDR1 is ENHRY and CDR2 is SYGVKD in the germline V gene. CDR3 DNA sequence: TGTGCCATCAGTGAACAGGGACTGCCAGTCTTC. As protein: CAISEQGLPVF.

This clonotype was seen many times. The chain joins TRBV5-4 to TRBJ2-5; D gene ambiguous. Trimming shortened V by 2 bases and J by 4 bases, and 9 bases separated the two germline ends. Looked up from germline, CDR1 is SGHNT and CDR2 is YYREEE (reference sequence). CDR3 length equals 13 residues. CDR3: CASSFDMRETQYF. The CDR3 nucleotides read TGTGCCAGCAGCTTCGATATGAGAGAGACCCAGTACTTC.